These T cell receptor beta chains were read from a single sample in a study of early T cells in non-severe SARS-CoV-2 infection. TCRdb re-derived calls from the 5' RACE reads in MiXCR, one entry per CDR3 protein. In the table there are 65,000 to 95,000 distinct CDR3 sequences, around 17% of which are singletons. Input material: whole blood. These receptors originate from an adult who was a healthcare worker with PCR-confirmed SARS-CoV-2 infection or an uninfected control (not recorded which). Both conserved end residues are part of each CDR3. The D gene is left open where the match is weak. Clone size, where shown, is once, few, many, or a class for clones that have expanded.

clone_size d_call j_call v_call cdr3_aa cdr3_nt
- TRBD1 TRBJ1-1 TRBV6-6 CASSAPGTGNTEAFF TGTGCCAGCAGTGCCCCCGGGACAGGGAACACTGAAGCTTTCTTT
- - TRBJ2-7 TRBV6-1 CASSEVEAGREQYF TGTGCCAGCAGTGAAGTGGAAGCGGGTCGCGAGCAGTACTTC
- - TRBJ1-4 TRBV19 CASTKGRGGEKLFF TGTGCCAGTACCAAGGGGCGAGGAGGAGAAAAACTGTTTTTT
few - TRBJ2-5 TRBV5-1 CASSLSVGKETQYF TGCGCCAGCAGCTTGTCGGTAGGGAAAGAGACCCAGTACTTC
- - TRBJ2-4 TRBV23-1 CASSPRGEAKNIQYF TGCGCCAGCAGTCCCAGAGGGGAAGCCAAAAACATTCAGTACTTC
few TRBD1 TRBJ2-7 TRBV27 CASSLPAGQGVYEQYF TGTGCCAGCAGTTTACCCGCGGGACAGGGCGTCTACGAGCAGTACTTC
few TRBD2 TRBJ2-2 TRBV20-1 CSARDGIAGQFTGELFF TGCAGTGCTAGAGATGGAATAGCGGGGCAGTTCACCGGGGAGCTGTTTTTT
- - TRBJ1-5 TRBV14 CASSQDLGPLGPNQPQHF TGTGCCAGCAGCCAAGATCTGGGGCCTCTGGGGCCAAATCAGCCCCAGCATTTT
many - TRBJ1-5 TRBV12-3/TRBV12-4 CASSFRTGRGNQPQHF TGTGCCAGCAGTTTTAGAACAGGGAGAGGGAATCAGCCCCAGCATTTT
- - TRBJ2-7 TRBV5-5 CASSITGFYEQYF TGTGCCAGCAGCATTACAGGGTTCTACGAGCAGTACTTC
- - TRBJ2-5 TRBV6-2/TRBV6-3 CASSFYRDGETQYF TGTGCCAGCAGTTTCTACAGGGACGGTGAGACCCAGTACTTC
many - TRBJ2-5 TRBV29-1 CSVMGVFTETQYF TGCAGCGTTATGGGGGTCTTCACGGAGACCCAGTACTTC
- - TRBJ2-3 TRBV12-3/TRBV12-4 CAISYGIDTDTQYF TGTGCCATCAGTTACGGGATTGACACAGATACGCAGTATTTT
few TRBD2 TRBJ2-5 TRBV18 CASSLAGPYQETQYF TGTGCCAGCTCACTAGCGGGCCCTTATCAAGAGACCCAGTACTTC
few - TRBJ1-2 TRBV15 CATHSAGGGGYTF TGTGCCACCCACTCCGCGGGTGGAGGTGGCTACACCTTC
few TRBD2 TRBJ2-1 TRBV19 CASTKGTNSGNEQFF TGTGCCAGTACGAAGGGGACTAATTCTGGCAATGAGCAGTTCTTC
few TRBD2 TRBJ2-7 TRBV3-1 CASSHLAGAYEQYF TGTGCCAGCAGCCACCTAGCGGGAGCCTACGAGCAGTACTTC
- - TRBJ2-1 TRBV21-1 CASSAHSRRTSGVSYNEQFF TGTGCCAGCAGCGCCCACAGCCGTCGGACTAGCGGGGTTTCCTACAATGAGCAGTTCTTC
- - TRBJ2-4 TRBV5-1 CARTAEGAVAKNIQYF TGCGCCAGGACGGCGGAGGGAGCCGTAGCCAAAAACATTCAGTACTTC
many - TRBJ2-6 TRBV11-3 CASGNRDGANVLTF TGTGCCAGCGGCAACAGGGACGGGGCCAACGTCCTGACTTTC
- - TRBJ1-1 TRBV18 CASSPDPGYKNTEAFF TGTGCCAGCTCACCTGACCCAGGGTACAAGAACACTGAAGCTTTCTTT
- TRBD1 TRBJ2-7 TRBV28 CASTGAYEQYF TGTGCCAGTACAGGGGCCTACGAGCAGTACTTC
- - TRBJ1-4 TRBV28 CTSSLPATNEKLFF TGTACCAGCTCACTCCCCGCAACTAATGAAAAACTGTTTTTT
- TRBD2 TRBJ2-1 TRBV12-3/TRBV12-4 CASSSGLAGGGEQFF TGTGCCAGCAGTTCGGGACTAGCGGGAGGCGGTGAGCAGTTCTTC
few TRBD1 TRBJ1-4 TRBV3-1 CASSPNRGNEKLFF TGTGCCAGCAGTCCGAACAGGGGTAATGAAAAACTGTTTTTT
- - TRBJ2-7 TRBV19 CASSSVSQRSYEQYF TGTGCCAGTAGTAGTGTAAGCCAGCGCTCCTACGAGCAGTACTTC
few TRBD2 TRBJ2-2 TRBV12-3/TRBV12-4 CASRRLAETNTGELFF TGTGCCAGCAGGCGACTAGCGGAGACGAACACCGGGGAGCTGTTTTTT
- - TRBJ2-1 TRBV20-1 CSANAGASSYNEQFF TGCAGTGCAAACGCGGGGGCTAGCTCCTACAATGAGCAGTTCTTC
many TRBD1 TRBJ1-1 TRBV20-1 CSANKGGMNTEAFF TGCAGTGCTAATAAAGGGGGCATGAACACTGAAGCTTTCTTT
- - TRBJ2-7 TRBV7-8 CASSYSSPGGEQYF TGTGCCAGCAGCTACTCCTCCCCCGGTGGCGAGCAGTACTTC
- - TRBJ2-1 TRBV7-9 CASSLGSGQHNEQFF TGTGCCAGCAGCTTAGGGTCCGGGCAGCACAATGAGCAGTTCTTC
few - TRBJ1-4 TRBV14 CASSPTLLGNEKLFF TGTGCCAGCAGCCCCACCCTCTTGGGGAATGAAAAACTGTTTTTT
- - TRBJ1-2 TRBV7-6 CASSAIEGSLYTF TGTGCCAGCAGCGCTATAGAAGGCAGTCTCTACACCTTC